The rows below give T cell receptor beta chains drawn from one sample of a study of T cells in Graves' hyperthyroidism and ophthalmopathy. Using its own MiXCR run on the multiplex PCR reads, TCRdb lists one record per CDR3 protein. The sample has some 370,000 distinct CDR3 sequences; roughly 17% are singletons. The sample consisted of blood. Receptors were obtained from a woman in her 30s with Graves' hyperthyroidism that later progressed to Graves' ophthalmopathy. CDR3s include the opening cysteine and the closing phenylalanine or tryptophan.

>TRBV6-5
CASSSGAGAISGNTIYF
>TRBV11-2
CASSGAHYEQYF
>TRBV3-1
CASRPQGNFDYGYTF
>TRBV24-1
CATSDFHSSYNEQFF
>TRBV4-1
CASSQVLSGPPGGGYTF
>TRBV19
CASSIEGGRTGELFF
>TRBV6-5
CASSYSGSVTYEQYF
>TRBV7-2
CASSPGWRGSTDTQYF
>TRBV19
CASSINLGAGTEAFF
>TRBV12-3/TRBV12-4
CASQRWSGSMDTQYF
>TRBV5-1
CASGLGHEQYF
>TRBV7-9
CASSEIGTDRSPEQYF
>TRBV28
CASSLTGASVYEQYF
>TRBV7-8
CASSLRGMEETQYF
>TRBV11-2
CASSLGGFHTEAFF
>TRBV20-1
CRGGNTQYF
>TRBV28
CASMSWDSYNEQFF
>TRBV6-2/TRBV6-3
CASSYTLAGGPDEQYF
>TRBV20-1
CSAGPTGRGVYEQYF
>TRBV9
CASSVVQGARNEQFF
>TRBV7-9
CASSFGDYTEAFF
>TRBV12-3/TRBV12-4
CASRTGGNSPLHF
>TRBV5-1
CASSFATSIYNEQFF
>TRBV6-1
CASSDLDRGNSPLHF
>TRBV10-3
CAIQSGMSNEQFF
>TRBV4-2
CASSQEPLTGSSYNSPLHF
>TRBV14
CASSQDWLNTGRRAFGANVLTF
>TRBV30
CAWGAAGSSTEAFF
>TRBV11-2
CASSLAGGHTIYF
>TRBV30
CAWGLLGAEQYF
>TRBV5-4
CASSLKAPTGYEQYF
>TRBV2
CASRAWGQGTGNTIYF
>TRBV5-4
CASSVDRWSSYEQYF
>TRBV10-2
CASSESRGINYGYTF
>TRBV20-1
CSAARGSSPLHF
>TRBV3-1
CASSPHSPDEQYF
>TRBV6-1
CASSQSPGSPYEQYF
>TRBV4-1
CASSQEGQAEGQPQHF
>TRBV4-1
CASSQLLAFGTGELFF
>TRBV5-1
CASSPLPIVSGGASYNEQFF
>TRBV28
CASTSPGGLFGEQFF
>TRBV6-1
CASSQNMGGYTF
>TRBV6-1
CASSETGHYGYTF
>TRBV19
CASSTTGGNYEQYF